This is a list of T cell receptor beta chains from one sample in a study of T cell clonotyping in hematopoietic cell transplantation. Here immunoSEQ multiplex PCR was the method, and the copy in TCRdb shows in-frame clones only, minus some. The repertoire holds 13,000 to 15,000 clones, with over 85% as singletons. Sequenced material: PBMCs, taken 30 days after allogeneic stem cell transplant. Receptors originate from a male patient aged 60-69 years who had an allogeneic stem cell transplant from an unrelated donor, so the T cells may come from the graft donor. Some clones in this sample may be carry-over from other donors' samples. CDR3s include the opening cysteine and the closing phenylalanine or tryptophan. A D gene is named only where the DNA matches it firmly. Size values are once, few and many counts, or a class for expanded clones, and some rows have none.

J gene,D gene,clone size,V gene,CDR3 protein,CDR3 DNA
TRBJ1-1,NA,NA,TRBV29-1,CSARNVNTEAFF,TGCAGCGCCCGGAACGTGAACACTGAAGCTTTCTTT
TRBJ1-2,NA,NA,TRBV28,CAIYGGGETNYGYTF,TGTGCCATCTACGGAGGGGGGGAGACTAACTATGGCTACACCTTC
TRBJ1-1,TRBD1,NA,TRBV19,CASSIAQGGTEAFF,TGTGCCAGTAGTATCGCTCAGGGGGGCACTGAAGCTTTCTTT
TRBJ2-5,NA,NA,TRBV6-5,CASSYFGCQETQYF,TGTGCCAGCAGTTACTTTGGGTGCCAAGAGACCCAGTACTTC
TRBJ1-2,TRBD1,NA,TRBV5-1,CASTPGGGGGYTF,TGCGCCAGCACCCCAGGGGGCGGTGGAGGCTACACCTTC
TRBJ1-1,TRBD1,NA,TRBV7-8,CASSLADRAGDMNTEAFF,TGTGCCAGCAGCTTAGCGGACAGGGCTGGGGATATGAACACTGAAGCTTTCTTT
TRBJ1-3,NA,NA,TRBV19,CASSAKTARGSGNTIYF,TGTGCCAGTAGTGCAAAGACAGCGCGAGGCTCTGGAAACACCATATATTTT
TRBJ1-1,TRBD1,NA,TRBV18,CASSPQGVNTEAFF,TGTGCCAGCTCACCTCAGGGGGTGAACACTGAAGCTTTCTTT
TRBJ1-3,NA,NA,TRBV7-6,CASSLGPHSSGNTIYF,TGTGCCAGCAGCTTAGGGCCTCATTCCTCTGGAAACACCATATATTTT
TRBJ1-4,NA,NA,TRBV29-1,CSVDEGGSEKLFF,TGCAGCGTTGATGAGGGAGGAAGTGAAAAACTGTTTTTT
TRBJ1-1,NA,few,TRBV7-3,CASSLLPGTTEAFF,TGTGCCAGCAGCTTACTTCCGGGAACGACTGAAGCTTTCTTT
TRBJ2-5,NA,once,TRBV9,CASSTQGLTQETQYF,TGTGCCAGCAGCACACAAGGTTTAACGCAAGAGACCCAGTACTTC
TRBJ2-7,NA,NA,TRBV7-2,CASSFSSRESEQYF,TGTGCCAGCAGCTTTTCGTCGAGGGAGAGCGAGCAGTACTTC
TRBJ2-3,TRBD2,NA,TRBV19,CASSKTTVGTTSGTDTQYF,TGTGCCAGTAGCAAAACCACCGTCGGGACTACCTCAGGCACAGATACGCAGTATTTT
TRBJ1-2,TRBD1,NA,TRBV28,CASSFLGQGQTEDGYTF,TGTGCCAGCAGTTTCCTTGGACAGGGCCAAACGGAGGATGGCTACACCTTC
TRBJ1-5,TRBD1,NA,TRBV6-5,CASSRGQLPGQPQHF,TGTGCCAGCAGCCGGGGACAGTTACCAGGACAGCCCCAGCATTTT
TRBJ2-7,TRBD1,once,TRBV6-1,CASSEGQGLLYEQYF,TGTGCCAGCAGTGAAGGACAGGGGCTTCTCTACGAGCAGTACTTC
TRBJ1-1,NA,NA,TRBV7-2,CASSPLPEGWAFF,TGTGCCAGCAGCCCCCTCCCCGAGGGATGGGCTTTCTTT
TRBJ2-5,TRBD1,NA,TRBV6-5,CASGTGRETQYF,TGTGCCTCCGGGACAGGGAGAGAGACCCAGTACTTC
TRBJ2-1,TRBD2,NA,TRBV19,CASSPNRSGRDPGEQFF,TGTGCCAGTAGTCCCAACCGTAGCGGGAGGGATCCTGGGGAGCAGTTCTTC
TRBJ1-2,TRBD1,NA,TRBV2,CASSATGEGYTF,TGTGCCAGCAGTGCGACAGGGGAAGGCTACACCTTC
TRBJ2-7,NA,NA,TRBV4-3,CASSQDLQGGGLEQYF,TGCGCCAGCAGCCAAGACCTCCAAGGGGGGGGGCTCGAGCAGTACTTC
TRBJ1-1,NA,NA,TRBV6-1,CASSELANGSAFF,TGTGCCAGCAGTGAATTGGCAAATGGGTCGGCTTTCTTT
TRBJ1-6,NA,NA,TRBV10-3,CASGLYNSPLHF,TGTGCCTCGGGACTGTATAATTCACCCCTCCACTTT
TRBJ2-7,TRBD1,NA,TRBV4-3,CASSQDLPGQGEEQYF,TGCGCCAGCAGCCAAGACTTACCGGGACAGGGTGAAGAGCAGTACTTC
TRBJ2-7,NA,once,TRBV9,CASSVTDWSYEQYF,TGTGCCAGCAGCGTGACGGACTGGTCCTACGAGCAGTACTTC
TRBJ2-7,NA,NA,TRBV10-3,CAISAGSEQYF,TGTGCCATCAGTGCAGGGTCCGAGCAGTACTTC
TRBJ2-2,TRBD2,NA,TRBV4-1,CASSPRGSGGPGTGELFF,TGCGCCAGCAGCCCCCGGGGTAGCGGGGGCCCGGGCACCGGGGAGCTGTTTTTT
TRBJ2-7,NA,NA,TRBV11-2,CASKISSEGTYEQYF,TGTGCCAGCAAAATAAGCTCGGAGGGAACCTACGAGCAGTACTTC
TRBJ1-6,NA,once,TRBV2,CASSAQSSYNSPLHF,TGTGCCAGCAGTGCTCAGAGCTCCTATAATTCACCCCTCCACTTT
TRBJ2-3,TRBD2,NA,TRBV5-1,CASSGLERGGLDTQYF,TGCGCCAGCAGCGGCTTGGAGCGGGGGGGCCTGGATACGCAGTATTTT
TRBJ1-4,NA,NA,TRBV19,CASSPGGSEKLFF,TGTGCCAGTAGCCCGGGGGGAAGCGAAAAACTGTTTTTT
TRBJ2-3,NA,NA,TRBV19,CASSMPDTDTQYF,TGTGCCAGTAGTATGCCCGACACAGATACGCAGTATTTT
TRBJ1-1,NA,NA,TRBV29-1,CSADGADRGDTEAFF,TGCAGCGCCGACGGGGCAGACCGCGGGGACACTGAAGCTTTCTTT
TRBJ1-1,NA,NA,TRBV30,CAWSVRGGHTEAFF,TGTGCCTGGAGTGTACGGGGCGGACACACTGAAGCTTTCTTT
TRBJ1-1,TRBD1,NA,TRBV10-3,CAISATGGETEAFF,TGTGCCATCAGTGCGACAGGGGGTGAGACTGAAGCTTTCTTT
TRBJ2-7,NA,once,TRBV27,CASSLGAGNEQYF,TGTGCCAGCAGTTTAGGGGCGGGGAACGAGCAGTACTTC
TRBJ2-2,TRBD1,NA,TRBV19,CASSIVSGQGTGELFF,TGTGCCAGTAGTATAGTTTCGGGACAGGGCACCGGGGAGCTGTTTTTT
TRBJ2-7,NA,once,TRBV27,CASTRGLPTYEQYF,TGTGCCTCCACGCGGGGCCTCCCTACCTACGAGCAGTACTTC
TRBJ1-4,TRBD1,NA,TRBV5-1,CASSLEGTGGYEKLFF,TGCGCCAGCAGCTTGGAGGGGACAGGGGGCTATGAAAAACTGTTTTTT
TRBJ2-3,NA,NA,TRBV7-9,CASSPPLGRTYTDTQYF,TGTGCCAGCAGCCCCCCCCTTGGGCGAACCTACACAGATACGCAGTATTTT
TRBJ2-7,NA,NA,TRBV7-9,CASRYGQNEQYF,TGTGCCAGCAGGTATGGACAGAACGAGCAGTACTTC
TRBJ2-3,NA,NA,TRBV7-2,CASSSLGTQYF,TGTGCCAGCAGCTCCCTCGGTACGCAGTATTTT
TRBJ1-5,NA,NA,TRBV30,CAWSSPRWEGEGNQPQHF,TGTGCCTGGAGTAGCCCCCGATGGGAGGGTGAGGGCAATCAGCCCCAGCATTTT
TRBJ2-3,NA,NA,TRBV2,CASSEASTRRSTDTQYF,TGTGCCAGCAGTGAAGCGTCGACCAGAAGGAGCACAGATACGCAGTATTTT
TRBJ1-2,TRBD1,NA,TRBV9,CASSVDQGEGFHTF,TGTGCCAGCAGCGTAGACCAGGGGGAAGGGTTCCACACCTTC
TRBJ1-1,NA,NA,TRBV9,CASSVGGLGTEAFF,TGTGCCAGCAGCGTCGGAGGGCTGGGGACTGAAGCTTTCTTT
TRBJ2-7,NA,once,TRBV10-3,CAISVGTPYEQYF,TGTGCCATCAGTGTAGGGACACCTTACGAGCAGTACTTC
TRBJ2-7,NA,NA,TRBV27,CASSSVGYEQYF,TGTGCCAGCAGTTCGGTAGGGTACGAGCAGTACTTC
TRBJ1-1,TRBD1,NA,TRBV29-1,CSGQGRMNTEAFF,TGCAGCGGACAGGGGCGGATGAACACTGAAGCTTTCTTT
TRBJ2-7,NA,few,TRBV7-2,CASSSGASYEQYF,TGTGCCAGCAGCTCCGGGGCTTCCTACGAGCAGTACTTC
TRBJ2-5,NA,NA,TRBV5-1,CASSLGPGGEETQYF,TGCGCCAGCAGCTTGGGTCCGGGGGGCGAAGAGACCCAGTACTTC
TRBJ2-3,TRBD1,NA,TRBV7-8,CASSPPGQGANTQYF,TGTGCCAGCAGCCCACCGGGACAGGGGGCCAATACGCAGTATTTT
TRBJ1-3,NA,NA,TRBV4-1,CASSQVGVGSTGNTIYF,TGCGCCAGCAGCCAAGTCGGGGTGGGCAGTACTGGAAACACCATATATTTT